This TCR beta chain was observed in a study of CD8 T cells in Susac syndrome. The length of the CDR3 is 13 residues. Trimming left V 0 bases short and J 5 bases short, with 7 bases between. Germline CDR1 and CDR2: LGHDT and YNNKEL (reference sequence). Reverse transcription of roughly 0.5 to 1 ug RNA used random hexamers. From the immunoSEQ multiplex PCR reads, TCRdb called clonotypes with MiXCR, one entry per CDR3 protein. The sample has 250,000 or so distinct CDR3 sequences; approximately 92% are singletons. J is TRBJ1-1 and V is TRBV3-1; D not resolved. Material for sequencing was CD4+ T cells from PBMCs. This sequence originates from a human donor with multiple sclerosis. As DNA, the CDR3 is TGTGCCAGCAGCCAAGATCGGTGGACTGAAGCTTTCTTT. Amino acid sequence: CASSQDRWTEAFF.